The 7 T cell receptor beta chains in this list originate from one sample, sequenced in a study of T cells after yellow fever vaccination. MiXCR, applied by TCRdb to the 5' RACE reads, yields one record per CDR3 protein. This table holds 250,000 to 350,000 distinct CDR3 sequences, around 10% found once. This sample comprised CD4+ T cells sorted from PBMCs, obtained 5 days after the yellow fever booster vaccination. These receptors came from a man in his late teens or twenties who received the YFV17D yellow fever vaccine.

This clonotype was detected ten times or more. CDR3 nucleotide sequence: TGTGCCAGTAGTGGCCCCTCTTGGGAAGGGCTTTATAATTCACCCCTCCACTTT. Translation gives CASSGPSWEGLYNSPLHF. The rearrangement joins TRBV19 to TRBJ1-6; unclear D gene. V lost 5 bases to trimming and J lost 4 bases, with 21 bases between them. Germline values: CDR1 LNHDA, CDR2 SQIVND (reference sequence). CDR3 length: 18 residues.

This clonotype was picked up many times. The chain employs TRBV5-1 and TRBJ2-1; D unresolved. Germline V gives CDR1 SGHRS, CDR2 YFSETQ. The CDR3 covers 12 residues. Trimming shortened V by 0 bases and J by 10 bases, and 8 bases separated the two germline ends. CDR3 residues: CASSLDWREQFF. The CDR3 coding sequence is TGCGCCAGCAGCTTGGACTGGCGGGAGCAGTTCTTC.

This clonotype appeared a few times. V usage is TRBV6-6 and J usage is TRBJ1-4; D may be TRBD1 (5 bases). CDR1 is MNHNY and CDR2 is SVGAGI in the germline V gene (reference sequence). The CDR3 is 12 residues long. V lost 2 bases and J lost 11, with 9 bases in between. CDR3 region: CASSYATEKLFF. The DNA for the CDR3 is TGTGCCAGCAGTTACGCGACAGAGAAACTGTTTTTT.

This clonotype was recorded a few times. The chain couples TRBV7-2 to TRBJ2-2; D remains unclear. From germline, CDR1 is SGHTA and CDR2 FQGNSA. The germline V and J ends were trimmed by 2 bases and 4 bases, with 8 bases remaining between them. The CDR3 is 14 residues long. The CDR3: CASSLYQPTGELFF. The CDR3 nucleotides read TGTGCCAGCAGCTTATACCAGCCCACCGGGGAGCTGTTTTTT. Looking up the rest from reference TRBV7-2 and TRBJ2-2 gives the full variable domain: GAGVSQSPSNKVTEKGKDVELRCDPISGHTALYWYRQSLGQGLEFLIYFQGNSAPDKSGLPSDRFSAERTGGSVSTLTIQRTQQEDSAVYLCASSLYQPTGELFFGEGSRLTVL.

This clonotype appeared a few times. This chain uses TRBV10-3 with TRBJ2-7; D remains ambiguous. Per germline, CDR1 ENHRY and CDR2 SYGVKD. V dropped 7 bases and J dropped 0 bases, with 13 bases sitting between them. The CDR3 covers 14 residues. CDR3: CAITGQPSSYEQYF. DNA of the CDR3: TGTGCCATCACCGGGCAGCCGAGCTCCTACGAGCAGTACTTC.

The table lists this clonotype with many counts. The V and J genes are TRBV7-6 and TRBJ1-6, with a weak D call TRBD1 (5 bases). The germline gives CDR1 SGHVS, CDR2 FNYEAQ. The CDR3 spans 14 residues. V was clipped by 1 base and J by 10 bases, with 11 bases between them. CDR3 sequence: CASSLEAGYSPLHF. CDR3 nucleotides: TGTGCCAGCAGCTTAGAGGCAGGGTACTCACCCCTCCACTTT. Supplemented by reference TRBV7-6 and TRBJ1-6, the full variable domain reads GAGVSQSPRYKVTKRGQDVALRCDPISGHVSLYWYRQALGQGPEFLTYFNYEAQQDKSGLPNDRFSAERPEGSISTLTIQRTEQRDSAMYRCASSLEAGYSPLHFGNGTRLTVT.

The CDR3 region is CASVTDRGETQYF. As DNA, the CDR3 is TGTGCTAGCGTAACTGACAGGGGTGAGACCCAGTACTTC. V is TRBV12-5 and J is TRBJ2-5, with 8 bases aligning to TRBD1. From germline, CDR1 is LGHNT and CDR2 FRNRAP. V shed 9 bases and J 5 bases; nucleotides not matched to a gene: 8. The CDR3 covers 13 residues.